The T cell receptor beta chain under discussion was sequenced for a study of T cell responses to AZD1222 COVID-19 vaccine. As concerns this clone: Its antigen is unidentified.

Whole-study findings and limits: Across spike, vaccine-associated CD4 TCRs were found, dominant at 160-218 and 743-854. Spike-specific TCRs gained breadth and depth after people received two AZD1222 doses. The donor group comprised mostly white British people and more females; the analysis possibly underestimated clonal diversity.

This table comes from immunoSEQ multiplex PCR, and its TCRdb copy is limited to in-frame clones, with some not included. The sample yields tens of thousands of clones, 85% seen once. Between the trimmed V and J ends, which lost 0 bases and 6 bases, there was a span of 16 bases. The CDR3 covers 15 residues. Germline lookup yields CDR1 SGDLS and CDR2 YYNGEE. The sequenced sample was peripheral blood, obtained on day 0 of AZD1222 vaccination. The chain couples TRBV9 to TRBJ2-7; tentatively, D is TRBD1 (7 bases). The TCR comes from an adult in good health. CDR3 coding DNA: TGTGCCAGCAGCGTAGGAGCAGGGGGGATAAGCGAGCAGTACTTC. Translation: CASSVGAGGISEQYF. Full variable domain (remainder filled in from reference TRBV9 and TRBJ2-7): DSGVTQTPKHLITATGQRVTLRCSPRSGDLSVYWYQQSLDQGLQFLIQYYNGEERAKGNILERFSAQQFPDLHSELNLSSLELGDSALYFCASSVGAGGISEQYFGPGTRLTVT.